The 5 T cell receptor beta chains in this list originate from one sample, sequenced in a study of multiple sclerosis patients with progressive multifocal leukoencephalopathy. Produced via immunoSEQ multiplex PCR; TCRdb's table is partial and in-frame only. The sample comprises tens of thousands of clones, nearly 90% of which are singletons, and about 1.4% rests with the top ten. The time point: about 6 months of natalizumab therapy. Here the sequenced sample was PBMCs, taken from a patient treated with natalizumab. These receptors were obtained from a human donor with multiple sclerosis.

The CDR3 region has the DNA TGCGCCAGCAGCCAAGACCGGCGGGAGTCCTACGAGCAGTACTTC. This gives the protein CASSQDRRESYEQYF. V and J are TRBV4-3 and TRBJ2-7, with 7 bases aligning to TRBD2. V shed 0 bases and J 1 base; nucleotides not matched to a gene: 3. CDR1 is LGHNA and CDR2 is YSLEER in the germline V gene. This CDR3 is 15 amino acids long.

The chain carries TRBV19 and TRBJ2-1, with no clear D. The length of the CDR3 is 13 residues. The V and J ends lost 4 bases and 2 bases respectively, with 6 bases between them. Germline CDR1 is LNHDA and CDR2 is SQIVND (reference sequence). This chain's CDR3 is CASSRGTYNEQFF. In DNA, the CDR3 is TGTGCCAGTAGTAGAGGTACCTACAATGAGCAGTTCTTC.

V usage is TRBV6-1 and J usage is TRBJ2-7, with TRBD1 matching over 10 bases. The CDR3 sequence is 15 residues long. The germline CDR1 and CDR2 sequences are MNHNS and SASEGT. V trimming: 4 bases; J trimming: 5 bases; junction bases outside the gene matches: 8. Here the CDR3 DNA reads TGTGCCAGCAGTGCACCCGGGACAGGGGTCAACGAGCAGTACTTC. This translates into CASSAPGTGVNEQYF.

The V gene is TRBV2, the J gene TRBJ1-1, with TRBD1 as a possible D gene (6 bases). Trimming shortened V by 4 bases and J by 5 bases, and 14 bases separated the two germline ends. CDR1 is SNHLY and CDR2 is FYNNEI in the germline V gene. The CDR3 extends over 14 amino acids. This CDR3 reads CASSGQGSDTEAFF. CDR3 bases: TGTGCCAGCAGTGGTCAGGGGAGCGATACTGAAGCTTTCTTT. The whole variable domain, filled in from reference TRBV2 and TRBJ1-1, reads EPEVTQTPSHQVTQMGQEVILRCVPISNHLYFYWYRQILGQKVEFLVSFYNNEISEKSEIFDDQFSVERPDGSNFTLKIRSTKLEDSAMYFCASSGQGSDTEAFFGQGTRLTVV.

The genes are TRBV29-1 and TRBJ2-1; D possibly corresponds to TRBD2 (6 bases). The CDR3 totals 10 residues. Germline CDR1 reads SQVTM; CDR2 reads ANQGSEA. The ends were cut back, 8 bases at V and 6 bases at J, with 8 bases in the middle. CDR3: CSTGGNEQFF. In DNA form, the CDR3 reads TGCAGCACCGGGGGCAATGAGCAGTTCTTC.